This section outlines one TCR beta chain sequence together with its context. This entry is derived from a study of blood T cell repertoires in COVID-19. About the research overall: From the United States, Italy and Spain came samples of acute and convalescent COVID-19.

This CDR3 comprises 17 residues. Germline V gene lookup returns CDR1 SGHTA and CDR2 FQGTGA. V was clipped by 0 bases and J by 6 bases; unmatched bases: 11. The data were produced by immunoSEQ multiplex PCR, yet TCRdb's version contains in-frame clones alone and is incomplete. The table records about 59,000 clones, around nine tenths of them present only once. The source of this sequence is a woman aged 80 or over with active COVID-19. The chain links TRBV7-3 to TRBJ2-1; TRBD1 matches 7 bases. Sequenced: peripheral blood. CDR3 amino acids: CASSLTKGGRVSNEQFF. The DNA of the CDR3 is TGTGCCAGCAGCTTAACGAAAGGGGGCAGGGTAAGCAATGAGCAGTTCTTC.